One T cell receptor beta chain is described in this entry. Its antigen is unknown. This sample was included in a study of resident and recirculating memory T cells in vitiligo. Turning to the study itself: No cells were sorted; samples were homogenized just before genomic DNA extraction. Study findings and constraints: Vitiligo lesions lacked a unique dominant clone, and clonality varied.

Produced via immunoSEQ multiplex PCR; TCRdb's table is partial and in-frame only. The sample contains 60,000 to 80,000 clones, approximately 89% of which appear only once. Between the trimmed V and J ends, which lost 0 bases and 5 bases, there was a span of 16 bases. The V gene's germline CDR1 is GTSNPN and CDR2 SVGIG (reference sequence). This CDR3 contains 15 residues. This receptor was identified in a male donor with vitiligo. V and J are TRBV30 and TRBJ2-5; D remains unclear. Sequenced: blood. CDR3 DNA sequence: TGTGCCTGGAGTGTATATCAGGCCCAAGTGGAGACCCAGTACTTC. Its translation: CAWSVYQAQVETQYF.